The 3 T cell receptor beta chains below all came from one sample that was sequenced in a study of shared clonotypes between healthy human individuals. CD8 cells regarded as naive lacked CD45RO, were positively chosen for CCR7, and omitted terminally differentiated effector memory CD45RA+ cells. Sequencing was performed with immunoSEQ multiplex PCR; in TCRdb, only in-frame clones are kept and a portion is missing. The sample consists of more than 550,000 clones, 90% to 95% of them appearing once. The sample comprised naive CD8+ T cells sorted from blood. Receptors were obtained from a man aged 25-45 years in good health.

This clone has only one observation. The genes are TRBV7-9 and TRBJ2-2; no clear D. Per the germline V gene, CDR1 is SEHNR and CDR2 is FQNEAQ (reference sequence). V dropped 6 bases and J dropped 8 bases, with 16 bases sitting between them. The CDR3 covers 14 residues. In nucleotides, the CDR3 is TGTGCCAGCAGTCACGGTCCCCCCAGGGGGGAGCTGTTTTTT. This encodes CASSHGPPRGELFF.

The chain joins TRBV27 to TRBJ2-5, with D perhaps TRBD1 (6 bases). Trimming took off 8 bases at V and 5 bases at J, with 18 bases between the two ends. The CDR3 extends over 14 amino acids. CDR1 is MNHEY, CDR2 SMNVEV, per germline (reference sequence). This CDR3 is CASLKNREGETQYF. Here the CDR3 DNA reads TGTGCCAGCCTGAAGAACAGGGAAGGGGAGACCCAGTACTTC.

V is TRBV29-1 and J is TRBJ2-2, with 9 bases identical to TRBD2. CDR1 SQVTM and CDR2 ANQGSEA come from the germline V gene. This CDR3 comprises 13 residues. CDR3 bases: TGCAGTGCACTAGCGGGTCCCACCGGGGAGCTGTTTTTT. Translated: CSALAGPTGELFF.